This T cell receptor (beta chain) comes out of a study of OX40 agonist ivuxolimab in advanced cancers. Overall study: Patients were given ivuxolimab, an antibody that agonizes OX40 (CD134). Enrollees could have had prior anti-PD-1, anti-PD-L1 or anti-CTLA-4 therapy, which around 40% had received. Two patients with cutaneous melanoma and one with hepatocellular carcinoma, three in total, showed partial responses. Findings of the study overall: At doses 0.1 to 3.0 mg/kg, CD4+ and CD8+ clones expanded.

Remarks on this clone: The antigen is not known.

Measured with immunoSEQ multiplex PCR; TCRdb has only the in-frame clones, and not every one. The sample carries about 61,000 clones, about 85% recorded once. From germline, CDR1 is SEHNR and CDR2 FQNEAQ (reference sequence). This CDR3 region has 12 residues. Trimming pared 2 bases from V and 8 bases from J, leaving 6 bases between. This specimen consisted of CD4+ or CD8+ T cells sorted from blood, obtained in a trial of the OX40 agonist ivuxolimab. The chain recombines TRBV7-9 with TRBJ1-4; D unresolved. The sequence derives from an adult with an advanced solid tumor such as melanoma, head and neck, liver or kidney cancer. CDR3: CASSLIDEKLFF. DNA for the CDR3: TGTGCCAGCAGCTTAATCGACGAAAAACTGTTTTTT.